A single sample is the source of the 28 T cell receptor beta chains below, sequenced in a study of blood T cell repertoires in COVID-19. Profiled with immunoSEQ multiplex PCR; TCRdb holds only in-frame clones, not every one. The sample includes just over 300,000 clones, approximately 91% of them seen just once. Sequencing was performed on PBMCs or T cells enriched from blood (not recorded which). Receptors originate from a woman aged 40 to 50 who had recovered from COVID-19.

The chain links TRBV9 to TRBJ1-1; tentative D call: TRBD1 (6 bases). Trimming cost V 0 bases and J 3 bases, with 9 bases left between them. In germline, CDR1 is SGDLS, CDR2 YYNGEE. This CDR3 spans 14 amino acids. CDR3 coding DNA: TGTGCCAGCAGCGTAGCTGGGGGCCACACTGAAGCTTTCTTT. It specifies CASSVAGGHTEAFF.

This clone was seen a single time. The chain recombines TRBV7-2 with TRBJ2-4, with 7 bases identical to TRBD1. After removal of 5 bases from V and 6 bases from J, the junction contained 4 bases not matched to a gene. The germline CDR1 and CDR2 sequences are SGHTA and FQGNSA. This CDR3 has 13 residues. The CDR3 DNA follows: TGTGCCAGCAGCGCCAACAGGGGAAACATTCAGTACTTC. It encodes CASSANRGNIQYF.

This sequence joins TRBV5-6 and TRBJ1-1, with D perhaps TRBD1 (6 bases). Germline V gives CDR1 SGHDT, CDR2 YYEEEE. The CDR3 is 14 residues long. V lost 1 base and J lost 1, with 8 bases in between. CDR3 nucleotides: TGTGCCAGCAGCTTGCCAGGGGCGAACACTGAAGCTTTCTTT. Protein product: CASSLPGANTEAFF.

This chain links TRBV19 with TRBJ2-3, with 8 positions matching TRBD2. The germline V gene has CDR1 LNHDA and CDR2 SQIVND (reference sequence). The V segment lost 4 bases and the J segment 2 bases; nucleotides outside the gene matches: 5. The CDR3 runs 15 residues. The CDR3 protein is CASSRLAGYTDTQYF. The CDR3 DNA is TGTGCCAGTAGTAGGTTAGCGGGGTACACAGATACGCAGTATTTT.

The chain employs TRBV25-1 and TRBJ1-6; a possible D gene is TRBD1 (6 bases). Germline lookup yields CDR1 MGHDK and CDR2 SYGVNS. Between the trimmed V and J ends, which lost 0 bases and 10 bases, there was a span of 16 bases. The CDR3 extends over 16 amino acids. The CDR3 loop reads CASSEYGGGKRSPLHF. The CDR3 DNA is TGTGCCAGCAGTGAATATGGGGGGGGCAAAAGGTCACCCCTCCACTTT.

This clone showed up just once. The J gene is TRBJ2-7, the V gene TRBV7-9; no reliable D call. The V and J ends lost 5 bases and 4 bases respectively, with 15 bases between them. The CDR3 is 14 amino acids. Germline V CDR1 and CDR2: SEHNR, FQNEAQ (reference sequence). The CDR3 nucleotides are TGTGCCAGCAGCCGTAGAGTCGCACCTTACGAGCAGTACTTC. Translated: CASSRRVAPYEQYF.

The CDR3 region is CASSQDLAVYEQYF. The CDR3 nucleotides are TGCGCCAGCAGCCAAGATCTGGCGGTCTACGAGCAGTACTTC. This chain connects TRBV4-1 to TRBJ2-7, with D unresolved. Per germline, CDR1 MGHRA and CDR2 YSYEKL. V was clipped by 0 bases and J by 3 bases, with 9 bases between them. The CDR3 is 14 amino acids.

The chain couples TRBV7-9 to TRBJ1-1, with D hard to call. The CDR3 totals 12 residues. Trimming pared 1 base from V and 6 bases from J, leaving 6 bases between. The germline CDR1 and CDR2 sequences are SEHNR and FQNEAQ (reference sequence). The CDR3 region is CASSLGLSEAFF. The CDR3 coding sequence is TGTGCCAGCAGCTTAGGACTGTCTGAAGCTTTCTTT.

This clone was counted once. An end of the junction does not agree with germline; a read error may underlie this. The chain has TRBV7-7 and TRBJ2-4; D perhaps matches TRBD2 (6 bases). The CDR3 extends over 13 amino acids. CDR1 SSHAT and CDR2 FNYEAQ come from the germline V gene (reference sequence). This CDR3 reads CASSPSPGEVQYF. For the CDR3, the DNA is TGTGCTAGCAGCCCGAGTCCGGGAGAAGTTCAGTACTTC. The full variable domain, its missing parts supplied by reference TRBV7-7 and TRBJ2-4, is GAGVSQSPRYKVTKRGQDVTLRCDPISSHATLYWYQQALGQGPEFLTYFNYEAQPDKSGLPSDRFSAERPEGSISTLTIQRTEQRDSAMYRCASSPSPGEVQYFGAGTRLSVL.

This clone was recorded once. V gene TRBV29-1 combines with J gene TRBJ2-1; TRBD2 agrees at 11 bases. Germline CDR1 and CDR2: SQVTM and ANQGSEA. After removal of 6 bases from V and 8 bases from J, the junction contained 9 bases not matched to a gene. The CDR3 runs to 14 residues. In nucleotides, the CDR3 is TGCAGCGTGACCTCTAGCGGGGGGAGATATGAGCAGTTCTTC. Its translation is CSVTSSGGRYEQFF.

The chain links TRBV7-3 to TRBJ2-1, with D possibly TRBD2 on 6 matching bases. Germline-derived CDR1 and CDR2 are SGHTA and FQGTGA. The CDR3 has 15 amino acids. Between the trimmed V and J ends, which lost 1 base and 0 bases, there was a span of 7 bases. CDR3 region: CASSLSGTSYNEQFF. CDR3 DNA sequence: TGTGCCAGCAGCTTAAGCGGGACCTCCTACAATGAGCAGTTCTTC.

The chain has TRBV6-5 and TRBJ2-7; D is ambiguous. The CDR3 loop spans 13 amino acids. Trimming stripped 5 bases from V and 1 base from J, with 9 bases between. CDR1 is MNHEY, CDR2 SVGAGI, per germline. The CDR3 sequence is CASSPTVSYEQYF. Written as DNA, the CDR3 is TGTGCCAGCAGTCCAACTGTTTCCTACGAGCAGTACTTC.

This clone occurred once. J is TRBJ2-5 and V is TRBV4-1; 9 bases map to TRBD2. V lost 1 base, J lost 2 bases, and 11 bases stayed unmatched. The CDR3 is made up of 18 amino acids. CDR1 is MGHRA and CDR2 is YSYEKL in the germline V gene. Here the CDR3 DNA reads TGCGCCAGCAGCCAAGGTAGGGGGGCTAGCGGGGAACAAGAGACCCAGTACTTC. This sequence encodes CASSQGRGASGEQETQYF.

V usage is TRBV11-3 and J usage is TRBJ1-1; possible D gene TRBD1, 6 bases. The ends were cut back, 5 bases at V and 0 bases at J, with 16 bases in the middle. The CDR3 covers 16 residues. Germline-derived CDR1 and CDR2 are SGHNT and YENEEA. The CDR3 region is CASSPTGRGMNTEAFF. The CDR3 region has the DNA TGTGCCAGCAGCCCGACAGGCCGGGGCATGAACACTGAAGCTTTCTTT.

This chain links TRBV30 with TRBJ2-7; 8 bases are a match to TRBD1. The germline V gene encodes CDR1 GTSNPN and CDR2 SVGIG (reference sequence). V lost 4 bases, J lost 2 bases, and 7 bases stayed unmatched. This CDR3 comprises 14 residues. The chain's CDR3 is CAWNPTGATYEQYF. In nucleotides, the CDR3 is TGTGCCTGGAATCCGACAGGGGCCACCTACGAGCAGTACTTC. Full variable domain (rest looked up from reference TRBV30 and TRBJ2-7): SQTIHQWPATLVQPVGSPLSLECTVEGTSNPNLYWYRQAAGRGLQLLFYSVGIGQISSEVPQNLSASRPQDRQFILSSKKLLLSDSGFYLCAWNPTGATYEQYFGPGTRLTVT.

This clone was picked up a small number of times. The chain carries TRBV7-9 and TRBJ1-1, with TRBD1 identical over 9 bases. Germline CDR1 and CDR2: SEHNR and FQNEAQ (reference sequence). Germline trimming cut 5 bases from V and 4 bases from J; bases unmatched to any gene: 14. The CDR3 runs 17 residues. The CDR3 spells CASSPRDREGWGTEAFF. The CDR3 nucleotides are TGTGCCAGCAGCCCCCGGGACAGGGAAGGGTGGGGCACTGAAGCTTTCTTT.

In its sample, this clone was seen once. The chain joins TRBV19 to TRBJ1-1, with D uncertain. The germline V gene has CDR1 LNHDA and CDR2 SQIVND (reference sequence). The CDR3 extends over 16 amino acids. Trimming removed 5 bases from V and 0 bases from J, with 16 bases in between. Here the CDR3 DNA reads TGTGCCAGTAGTTTGATTCCGGGAATTTTGAACACTGAAGCTTTCTTT. This sequence encodes CASSLIPGILNTEAFF.

V and J are TRBV7-9 and TRBJ2-3; 9 nucleotides match TRBD1. V trimming: 5 bases; J trimming: 2 bases; junction bases outside the gene matches: 5. The CDR3 extends over 15 amino acids. Germline assignment: CDR1 SEHNR and CDR2 FQNEAQ (reference sequence). The CDR3 DNA sequence: TGTGCCAGCAGCAGGACAGGGGCTGTCACAGATACGCAGTATTTT. Protein product: CASSRTGAVTDTQYF. Looking up the rest from reference TRBV7-9 and TRBJ2-3 gives the full variable domain: DTGVSQNPRHKITKRGQNVTFRCDPISEHNRLYWYRQTLGQGPEFLTYFQNEAQLEKSRLLSDRFSAERPKGSFSTLEIQRTEQGDSAMYLCASSRTGAVTDTQYFGPGTRLTVL.

V usage is TRBV6-2 or TRBV6-3 and J usage is TRBJ2-5; 7 positions match TRBD1. From germline, CDR1 is MNHEY and CDR2 SVGEGT. This CDR3 region has 13 residues. The V gene end was trimmed by 0 bases and the J gene end by 8 bases; junction bases not matched to a gene: 3. This CDR3 is CASSYSNRGTQYF. The DNA for the CDR3 is TGTGCCAGCAGTTACTCGAACAGGGGAACCCAGTACTTC.

V usage is TRBV11-2 and J usage is TRBJ2-1; a possible D gene is TRBD1 (5 bases). The CDR3 contains 14 residues. CDR1 and CDR2 (germline): SGHAT, FQNNGV. Trimming removed 3 bases at V and 6 bases at J, with 12 bases between. CDR3 in DNA: TGTGCCAGCAGCTTCGAAAGGGGTGTCAATGAGCAGTTCTTC. Its protein is CASSFERGVNEQFF.

This chain connects TRBV24-1 to TRBJ2-1; 8 bases fit TRBD1. The junction had 10 bases not matched to a gene; V was cut back by 0 bases and J by 10 bases. CDR1 and CDR2 (germline): KGHDR, SFDVKD. CDR3 length: 16 residues. The CDR3: CATSDLAPGTGGEQFF. The CDR3 DNA reads TGTGCCACCAGTGATTTGGCCCCCGGGACAGGAGGGGAGCAGTTCTTC.

This chain links TRBV18 with TRBJ2-7, with 9 bases matching TRBD1. Germline loops: CDR1 KGHSH, CDR2 LQKENI. This CDR3 has 17 amino acids. Germline trimming cut 1 base from V and 4 bases from J; bases unmatched to any gene: 11. CDR3 nucleotides: TGTGCCAGCTCACCACAGGCTACAGGGGGCGCGATTTACGAGCAGTACTTC. This gives the protein CASSPQATGGAIYEQYF.

The chain uses TRBV12-3 or TRBV12-4 and TRBJ1-5, with D perhaps matching TRBD1 (6 bases). The CDR3 loop spans 11 amino acids. V dropped 5 bases and J dropped 11 bases, with 10 bases sitting between them. The CDR3 DNA follows: TGTGCCAGCAGTCTCACAGGGTCCCAGCATTTT. Protein product: CASSLTGSQHF.

This clone showed up just a few times. The chain carries TRBV19 and TRBJ1-5; D may be TRBD1 (5 bases). In germline, CDR1 is LNHDA, CDR2 SQIVND (reference sequence). This CDR3 has 15 amino acids. V was pared by 3 bases and J by 0 bases, with 9 bases between. Here the CDR3 reads CASSMEGISNQPQHF. The CDR3 nucleotides are TGTGCCAGTAGTATGGAGGGGATTAGCAATCAGCCCCAGCATTTT.

The chain links TRBV7-3 to TRBJ1-3; 7 nucleotides agree with TRBD1. The CDR3 runs 17 residues. The J segment lost 0 bases and the V segment lost 0 bases, leaving 5 bases of the junction unmatched. Germline lookup yields CDR1 SGHTA and CDR2 FQGTGA. CDR3 in amino acids: CASSLTAGQHSGNTIYF. The CDR3 region has the DNA TGTGCCAGCAGCTTAACGGCGGGACAGCACTCTGGAAACACCATATATTTT. Variable domain in full (rest from reference TRBV7-3 and TRBJ1-3): GAGVSQTPSNKVTEKGKYVELRCDPISGHTALYWYRQSLGQGPEFLIYFQGTGAADDSGLPNDRFFAVRPEGSVSTLKIQRTERGDSAVYLCASSLTAGQHSGNTIYFGEGSWLTVV.

The J gene is TRBJ1-2, the V gene TRBV3-1 (or the pseudogene TRBV3-2), with D possibly matching TRBD1 (5 bases). Germline V gene lookup returns CDR1 LGHDT and CDR2 YNNKEL (reference sequence). The V gene lost 1 base and the J gene lost 5 bases, with 11 bases spanning the gap. The CDR3 is made up of 14 amino acids. CDR3: CASSQGPGLYGYTF. CDR3 in DNA: TGTGCCAGCAGCCAAGGCCCAGGGCTATATGGCTACACCTTC.

The chain links TRBV10-3 to TRBJ2-7; 9 bases are a match to TRBD1. CDR1 ENHRY and CDR2 SYGVKD come from the germline V gene. This CDR3 has 14 residues. Losses at the gene ends were 6 bases for V and 5 bases for J; bases not matched to a gene: 8. The CDR3 reads CAIRLTGGSDEQYF. The CDR3 bases are TGTGCCATCAGACTGACAGGGGGGTCGGACGAGCAGTACTTC.

This clone was recorded once. The V and J genes are TRBV27 and TRBJ2-1; TRBD2 matches 8 bases. The germline V gene has CDR1 MNHEY and CDR2 SMNVEV (reference sequence). With 6 bases clipped from V and 7 bases from J, the junction kept 5 bases outside the gene matches. The length of the CDR3 is 13 residues. This chain's CDR3 is CASSYGGGNEQFF. CDR3 in DNA: TGTGCCAGCAGCTACGGGGGGGGGAATGAGCAGTTCTTC.